The T cell receptor (beta chain) described here comes from a study of Graves' ophthalmopathy and Graves' hyperthyroidism. This CDR3 has 15 residues. The germline V gene has CDR1 SGHVS and CDR2 FNYEAQ. Trimming left V 2 bases short and J 1 base short, with 10 bases between. Study outcomes and limitations: Between ophthalmopathy and stable hyperthyroidism, a 13-signature model drew a separation with approximately 87% sensitivity and just under 83% specificity. Thyroid clonotypes that were expanded above 0.001 frequency mostly also appeared in blood.

RNA transcripts served as template for amplifying TCR beta CDR3 sequences. HTBI-primed first-round RT-PCR preceded second-round multiplex PCR. TCRdb used MiXCR to reprocess the multiplex PCR reads, holding one entry per CDR3 protein. The sample lists around 600,000 distinct CDR3 sequences, roughly two fifths occurring once. Remarks on this clonotype: Its target is not known.

The chain carries TRBV7-6 and TRBJ2-3; possibly TRBD1 for D (6 bases). The sequence was obtained from an adult man with Graves' ophthalmopathy. Material for sequencing was peripheral blood. In DNA, the CDR3 is TGTGCCAGCAGCTTAAGTTGGGGGCGCACAGATACGCAGTATTTT. Protein: CASSLSWGRTDTQYF.